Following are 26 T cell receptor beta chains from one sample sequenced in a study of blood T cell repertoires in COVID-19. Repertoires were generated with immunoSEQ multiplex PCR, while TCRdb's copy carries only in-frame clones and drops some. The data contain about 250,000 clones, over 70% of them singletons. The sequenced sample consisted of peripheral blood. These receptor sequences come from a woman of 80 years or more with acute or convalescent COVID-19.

Here the CDR3 reads CASSPGLGNTIYF. The CDR3 nucleotides read TGTGCCAGCAGTCCAGGCCTCGGAAACACCATATATTTT. V usage is TRBV12-3 or TRBV12-4 and J usage is TRBJ1-3, with D unclear. The V and J ends lost 5 bases and 4 bases respectively, with 9 bases between them. The CDR3 has 13 amino acids.

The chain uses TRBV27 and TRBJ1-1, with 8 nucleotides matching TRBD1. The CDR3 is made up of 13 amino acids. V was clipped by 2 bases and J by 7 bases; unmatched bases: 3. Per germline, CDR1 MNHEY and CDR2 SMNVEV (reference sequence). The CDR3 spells CASSLQGASEAFF. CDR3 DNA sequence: TGTGCCAGCAGTTTACAGGGGGCGAGTGAAGCTTTCTTT.

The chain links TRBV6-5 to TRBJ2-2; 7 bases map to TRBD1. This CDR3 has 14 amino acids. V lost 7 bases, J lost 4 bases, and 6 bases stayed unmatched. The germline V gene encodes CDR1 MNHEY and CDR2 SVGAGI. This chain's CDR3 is CASNRQGTTGELFF. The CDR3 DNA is TGTGCCAGCAATCGACAGGGTACCACCGGGGAGCTGTTTTTT.

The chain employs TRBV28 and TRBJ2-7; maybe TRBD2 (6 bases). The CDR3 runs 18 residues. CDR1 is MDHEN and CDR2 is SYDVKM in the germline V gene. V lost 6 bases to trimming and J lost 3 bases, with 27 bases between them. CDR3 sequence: CASSAGPFGDSSYYEQYF. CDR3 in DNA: TGTGCCAGCAGCGCGGGACCTTTCGGGGATTCCTCCTACTACGAGCAGTACTTC.

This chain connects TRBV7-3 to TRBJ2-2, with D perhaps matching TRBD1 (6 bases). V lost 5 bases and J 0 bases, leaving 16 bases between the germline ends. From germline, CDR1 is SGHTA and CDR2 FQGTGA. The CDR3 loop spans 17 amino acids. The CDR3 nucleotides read TGTGCCAGCAGCCCCGCTAAGGGGGAGACGAACACCGGGGAGCTGTTTTTT. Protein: CASSPAKGETNTGELFF.

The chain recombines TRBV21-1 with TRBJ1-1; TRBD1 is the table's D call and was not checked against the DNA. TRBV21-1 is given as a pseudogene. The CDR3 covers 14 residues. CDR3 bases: TGTGCCAGCACCAGACAGCGAGTGAACACTGAAGCTTTCTTT. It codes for CASTRQRVNTEAFF.

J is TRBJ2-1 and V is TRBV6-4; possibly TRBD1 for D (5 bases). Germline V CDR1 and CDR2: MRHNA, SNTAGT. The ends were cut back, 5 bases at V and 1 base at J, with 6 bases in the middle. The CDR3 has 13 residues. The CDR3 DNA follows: TGTGCCAGCAGTTCAGGGTCCTACAATGAGCAGTTCTTC. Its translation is CASSSGSYNEQFF.

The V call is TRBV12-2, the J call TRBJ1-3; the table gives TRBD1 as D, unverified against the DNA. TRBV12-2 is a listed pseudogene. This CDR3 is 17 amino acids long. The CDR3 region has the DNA TGTGCAAGTCGCTGCAGACTTAACAGGGAGTCAGGAAACACCATATATTTT. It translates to CASRCRLNRESGNTIYF.

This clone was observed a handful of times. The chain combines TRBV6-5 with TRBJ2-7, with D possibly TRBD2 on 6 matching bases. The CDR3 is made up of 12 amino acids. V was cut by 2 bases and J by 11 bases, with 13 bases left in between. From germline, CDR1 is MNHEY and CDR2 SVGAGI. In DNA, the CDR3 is TGTGCCAGCAGTTACACGGGACTGAAGGAGTACTTC. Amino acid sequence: CASSYTGLKEYF.

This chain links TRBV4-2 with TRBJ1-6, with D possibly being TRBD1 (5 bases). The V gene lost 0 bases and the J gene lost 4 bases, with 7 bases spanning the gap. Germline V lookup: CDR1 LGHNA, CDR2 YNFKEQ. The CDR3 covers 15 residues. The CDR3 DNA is TGTGCCAGCAGCCAAGATCCAGGGTATAATTCACCCCTCCACTTT. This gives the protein CASSQDPGYNSPLHF.

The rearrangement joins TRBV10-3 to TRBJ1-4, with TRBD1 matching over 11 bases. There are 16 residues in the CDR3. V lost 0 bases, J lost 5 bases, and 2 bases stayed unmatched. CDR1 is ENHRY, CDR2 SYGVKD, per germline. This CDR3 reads CAISESGTGGNEKLFF. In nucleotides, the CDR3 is TGTGCCATCAGTGAGTCCGGGACAGGGGGAAATGAAAAACTGTTTTTT.

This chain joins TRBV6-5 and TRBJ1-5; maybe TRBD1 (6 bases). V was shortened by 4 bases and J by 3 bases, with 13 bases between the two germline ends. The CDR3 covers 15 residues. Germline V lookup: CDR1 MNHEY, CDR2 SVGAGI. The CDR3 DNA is TGTGCCAGCAGTTCTATGGGGGCAGTCAATCAGCCCCAGCATTTT. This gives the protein CASSSMGAVNQPQHF.

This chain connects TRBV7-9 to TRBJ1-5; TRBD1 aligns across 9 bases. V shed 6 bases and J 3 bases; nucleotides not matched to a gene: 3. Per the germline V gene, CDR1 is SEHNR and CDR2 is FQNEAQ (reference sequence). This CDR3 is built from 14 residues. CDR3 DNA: TGTGCCAGCAGTCGACAGGGGGACAATCAGCCCCAGCATTTT. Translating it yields CASSRQGDNQPQHF.

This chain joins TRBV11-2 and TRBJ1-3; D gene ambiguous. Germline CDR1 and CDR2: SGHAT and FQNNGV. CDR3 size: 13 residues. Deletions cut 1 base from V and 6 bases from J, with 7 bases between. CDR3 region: CASSLVGENTIYF. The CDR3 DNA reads TGTGCCAGCAGCTTAGTGGGAGAAAACACCATATATTTT.

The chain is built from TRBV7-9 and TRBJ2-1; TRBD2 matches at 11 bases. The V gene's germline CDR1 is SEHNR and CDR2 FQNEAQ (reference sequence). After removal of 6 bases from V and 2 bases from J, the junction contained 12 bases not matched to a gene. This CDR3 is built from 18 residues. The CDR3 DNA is TGTGCCAGCAGGTACAATATTAGCGGGAGGGCCCCCTACAATGAGCAGTTCTTC. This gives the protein CASRYNISGRAPYNEQFF.

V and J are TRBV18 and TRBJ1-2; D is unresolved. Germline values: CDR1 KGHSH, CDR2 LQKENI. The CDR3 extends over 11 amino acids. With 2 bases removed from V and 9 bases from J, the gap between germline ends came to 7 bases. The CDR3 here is CASSPEGRYTF. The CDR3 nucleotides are TGTGCCAGCTCACCAGAGGGCCGCTACACCTTC.

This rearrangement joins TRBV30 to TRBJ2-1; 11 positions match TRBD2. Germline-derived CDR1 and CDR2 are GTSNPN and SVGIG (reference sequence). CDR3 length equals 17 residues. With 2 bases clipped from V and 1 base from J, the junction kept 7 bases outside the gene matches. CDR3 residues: CAWSISLAGASYNEQFF. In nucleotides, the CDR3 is TGTGCCTGGAGTATTTCACTAGCGGGAGCTTCCTACAATGAGCAGTTCTTC.

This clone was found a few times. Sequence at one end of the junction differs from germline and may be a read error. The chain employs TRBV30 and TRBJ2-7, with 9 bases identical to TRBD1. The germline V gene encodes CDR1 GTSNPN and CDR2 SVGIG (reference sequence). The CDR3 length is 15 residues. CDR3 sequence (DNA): TGTGCCTGGAGCCTCGGACAGGGGTCCCCCTACGGGCAGTACTTC. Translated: CAWSLGQGSPYGQYF.

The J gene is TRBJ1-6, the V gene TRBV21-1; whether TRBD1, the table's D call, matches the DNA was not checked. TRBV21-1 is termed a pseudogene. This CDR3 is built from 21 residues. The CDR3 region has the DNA TGTGCCAGCAGCCGTGCTGCTCAGGGGATTCTACCTAGTTCCTATAATTCACCCCTCCACTTT. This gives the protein CASSRAAQGILPSSYNSPLHF.

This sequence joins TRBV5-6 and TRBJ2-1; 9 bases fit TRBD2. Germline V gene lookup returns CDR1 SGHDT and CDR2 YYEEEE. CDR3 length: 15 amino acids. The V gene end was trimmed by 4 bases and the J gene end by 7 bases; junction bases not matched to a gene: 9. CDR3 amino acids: CASSLLGAGGNEQFF. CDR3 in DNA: TGTGCCAGCAGCCTTCTCGGGGCGGGGGGGAATGAGCAGTTCTTC. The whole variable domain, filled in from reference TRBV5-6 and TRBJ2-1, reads DAGVTQSPTHLIKTRGQQVTLRCSPKSGHDTVSWYQQALGQGPQFIFQYYEEEERQRGNFPDRFSGHQFPNYSSELNVNALLLGDSALYLCASSLLGAGGNEQFFGPGTRLTVL.

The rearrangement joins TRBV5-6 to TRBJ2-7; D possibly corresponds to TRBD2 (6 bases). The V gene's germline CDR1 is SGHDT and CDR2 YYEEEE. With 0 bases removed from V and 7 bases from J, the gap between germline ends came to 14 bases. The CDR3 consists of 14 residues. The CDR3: CASSLDGGTWEQYF. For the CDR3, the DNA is TGTGCCAGCAGCTTGGATGGCGGGACGTGGGAGCAGTACTTC.

The CDR3 loop is CASSLQGAANQPQHF. DNA for the CDR3: TGTGCCAGCAGCTTACAGGGCGCAGCAAATCAGCCCCAGCATTTT. The chain is built from TRBV7-2 and TRBJ1-5; tentatively, D is TRBD1 (5 bases). This CDR3 contains 15 residues. V dropped 2 bases and J dropped 4 bases, with 12 bases sitting between them. Germline values: CDR1 SGHTA, CDR2 FQGNSA.

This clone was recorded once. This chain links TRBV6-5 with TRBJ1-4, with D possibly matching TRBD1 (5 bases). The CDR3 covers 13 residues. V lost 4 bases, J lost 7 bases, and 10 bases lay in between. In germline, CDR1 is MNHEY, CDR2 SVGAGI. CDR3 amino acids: CASSSRESEKLFF. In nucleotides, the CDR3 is TGTGCCAGCAGTTCCAGGGAAAGTGAAAAACTGTTTTTT.

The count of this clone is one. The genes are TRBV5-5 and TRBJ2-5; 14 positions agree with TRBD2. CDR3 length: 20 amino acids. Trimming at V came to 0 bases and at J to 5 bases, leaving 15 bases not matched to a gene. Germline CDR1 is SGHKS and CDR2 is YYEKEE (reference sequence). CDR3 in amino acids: CASSLGGTSGSLSSGETQYF. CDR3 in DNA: TGTGCCAGCAGCTTGGGTGGGACTAGCGGGAGCCTTTCCTCGGGGGAGACCCAGTACTTC.

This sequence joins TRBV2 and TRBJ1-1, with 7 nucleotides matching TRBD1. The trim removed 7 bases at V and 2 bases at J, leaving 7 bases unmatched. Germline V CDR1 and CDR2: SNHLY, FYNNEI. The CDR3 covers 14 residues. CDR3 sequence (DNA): TGTGCCAGCAAACTTGGACAGGTTAACACTGAAGCTTTCTTT. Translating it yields CASKLGQVNTEAFF.

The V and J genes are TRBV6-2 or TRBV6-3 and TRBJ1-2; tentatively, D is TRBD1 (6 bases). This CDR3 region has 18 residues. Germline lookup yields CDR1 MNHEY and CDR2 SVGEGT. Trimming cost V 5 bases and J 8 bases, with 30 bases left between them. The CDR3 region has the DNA TGTGCCAGCAGTCATTCACTCGTCTCTGTCAGGGGCGCCTGGGGCTACACCTTC. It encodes CASSHSLVSVRGAWGYTF.